The present TCR beta chain was sequenced within a study of T cell responses to AZD1222 COVID-19 vaccine. Study-wide results and caveats: White British people made up most donors, females outnumbered males, and clonal diversity was possibly underestimated. Spike-specific TCR breadth and depth rose after two AZD1222 doses.

The CDR3 runs 17 residues. Trimming removed 0 bases at V and 1 base at J, with 17 bases between. CDR1 is SGHRS and CDR2 is YFSETQ in the germline V gene. A note on this clone: Antigen: not known.

Profiling relied on immunoSEQ multiplex PCR, and the TCRdb table lists in-frame clones only, not all of them. The sample includes 150,000 to 200,000 clones, around 90% of them seen just once. The gene calls are TRBV5-1 and TRBJ2-7; weak D call: TRBD2 (5 bases). The receptor was derived from an adult in good health. This sample comprised peripheral blood, obtained on day 0 of AZD1222 vaccination. DNA of the CDR3: TGCGCCAGCAGCTTGGGGGCAGGCATAGAGGGATCCTACGAGCAGTACTTC. It is translated as CASSLGAGIEGSYEQYF.